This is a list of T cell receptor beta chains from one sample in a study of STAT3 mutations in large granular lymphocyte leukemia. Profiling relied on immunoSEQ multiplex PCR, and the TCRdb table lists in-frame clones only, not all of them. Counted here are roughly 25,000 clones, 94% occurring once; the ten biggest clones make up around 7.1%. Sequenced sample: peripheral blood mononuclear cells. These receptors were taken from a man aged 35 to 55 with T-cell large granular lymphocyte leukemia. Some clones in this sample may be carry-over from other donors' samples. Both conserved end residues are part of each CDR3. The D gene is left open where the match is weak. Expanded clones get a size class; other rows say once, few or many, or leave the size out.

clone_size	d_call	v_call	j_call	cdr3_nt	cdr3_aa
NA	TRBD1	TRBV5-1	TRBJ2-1	TGCGCCAGCAGCTTGAGAACTAGTGGGACAGGGGGCAATGAGCAGTTCTTC	CASSLRTSGTGGNEQFF
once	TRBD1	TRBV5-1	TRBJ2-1	TGCGCCAGCAGGTCGGACAGGGAGTGGAATGAGCAGTTCTTC	CASRSDREWNEQFF
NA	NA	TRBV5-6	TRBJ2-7	TGTGCCAGCAACTCGAGGGGGGTGTCCTACGAGCAGTACTTC	CASNSRGVSYEQYF
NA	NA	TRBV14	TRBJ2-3	TGTGCCAGCAGCCTCCCGGGCCTTACGCAGTATTTT	CASSLPGLTQYF
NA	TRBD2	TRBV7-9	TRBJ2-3	TGTGCCAGCGCTTTCCTAGCGGGGGTGGGAGATACGCAGTATTTT	CASAFLAGVGDTQYF
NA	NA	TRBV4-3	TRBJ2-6	TGCGCCAGCAGCCAAGATGGAACGGTCCTTACTGGGGCCAACGTCCTGACTTTC	CASSQDGTVLTGANVLTF
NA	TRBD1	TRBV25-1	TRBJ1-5	TGTGCCAGCAGTGAAAGTCTTGGGACAGCCCAGCATTTT	CASSESLGTAQHF
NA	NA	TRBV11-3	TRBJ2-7	TGTGCCAGCAGCTTAGTCGGTGACGGGTCCTCGGGCGAGCAGTACTTC	CASSLVGDGSSGEQYF
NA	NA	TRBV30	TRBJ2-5	TGTGCCTGCTCTCCATTAGGGGAGGAAGAGACCCAGTACTTC	CACSPLGEEETQYF
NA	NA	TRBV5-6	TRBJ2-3	TGTGCCAGCAGCTTGGATGCGTTGGGCACAGATACGCAGTATTTT	CASSLDALGTDTQYF
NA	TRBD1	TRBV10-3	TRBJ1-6	TGTGCCATCAAAGACAGGGATGGCGCCACACCCCTCCACTTT	CAIKDRDGATPLHF
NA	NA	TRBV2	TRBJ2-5	TGTGCCAGCAGTGGAGGAGGTCGGGAGACCCAGTACTTC	CASSGGGRETQYF
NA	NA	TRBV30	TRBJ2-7	TGTGCCTGGAGTCCTCTTCAGGGGATTCTAAGGGCCGAGCAGTACTTC	CAWSPLQGILRAEQYF
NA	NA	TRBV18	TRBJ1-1	TGTGCCAGCTCACCAGAACTGAACACTGAAGCTTTCTTT	CASSPELNTEAFF
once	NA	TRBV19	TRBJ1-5	TGTGCCAGTAGGGTAACTAATCAGCCCCAGCATTTT	CASRVTNQPQHF
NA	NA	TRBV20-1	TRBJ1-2	TGCAGTGCAGAGGAGTATGGCTACACCTTC	CSAEEYGYTF
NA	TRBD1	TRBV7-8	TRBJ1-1	TGTGCCAGCATCCGGGACAGGATGAACACTGAAGCTTTCTTT	CASIRDRMNTEAFF
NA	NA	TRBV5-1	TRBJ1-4	TGCGCCAGCAGCCTCGGGTCAGGGATTAATGAAAAACTGTTTTTT	CASSLGSGINEKLFF
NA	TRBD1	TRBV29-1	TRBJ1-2	TGCAGCGTTTTGGGACAGGGGGGACGGGAGCGCACCTTC	CSVLGQGGRERTF
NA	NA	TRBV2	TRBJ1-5	TGTGCCAGCAGTGATAGGCGGGTTAATCAGCCCCAGCATTTT	CASSDRRVNQPQHF
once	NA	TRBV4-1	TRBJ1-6	TGCGCCAGCAGCCAAGGAGAAGTTCGGGGGCCCTACCACTTT	CASSQGEVRGPYHF
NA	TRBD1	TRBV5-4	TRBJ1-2	TGTGCCAGCAGCCCCCCGAGGGGGACAGGGATGGTTAACTATGGCTACACCTTC	CASSPPRGTGMVNYGYTF
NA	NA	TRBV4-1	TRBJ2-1	TGCGCCAGCAGCCAAGGAAGCTATGAGCAGTTCTTC	CASSQGSYEQFF
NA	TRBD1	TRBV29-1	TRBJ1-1	TGCAGCGTAACGGACAGGAACCTTGATGGGACTGAAGCTTTCTTT	CSVTDRNLDGTEAFF
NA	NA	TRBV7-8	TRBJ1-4	TGTGCCAGCAGCATGGGGATGGGGAATGAAAAACTGTTTTTT	CASSMGMGNEKLFF
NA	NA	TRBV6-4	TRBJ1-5	TGTGCCAGCAGCCCAGGTGTAGGGCAGCCCCAGCATTTT	CASSPGVGQPQHF
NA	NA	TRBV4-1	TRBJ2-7	TGCGCCAGCAGCCAAGGCCAGGGGTCCTACGAGCAGTACTTC	CASSQGQGSYEQYF
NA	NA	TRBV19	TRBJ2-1	TGTGCCAGTAGTATTGGCCCAGGGGTATACAATGAGCAGTTCTTC	CASSIGPGVYNEQFF
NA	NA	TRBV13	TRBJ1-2	TGTGCCAGCAGTCGCGGCAGGCCCCCGGGCGGCTACACCTTC	CASSRGRPPGGYTF
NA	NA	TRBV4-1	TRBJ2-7	TGCGCCAGCAGCCAAGAGGGTAAGGGGTTCGAGCAGTACTTC	CASSQEGKGFEQYF
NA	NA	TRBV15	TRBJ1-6	TGTGCCACCAGCAGTGATGGGAATTTTTCACCCCTCCACTTT	CATSSDGNFSPLHF
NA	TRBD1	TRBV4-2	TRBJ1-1	TGTGCCAGCAGCCAAGCCCGGACAGGAGAGAACACTGAAGCTTTCTTT	CASSQARTGENTEAFF
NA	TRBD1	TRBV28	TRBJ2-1	TGTGCCAGCAGTTTACCGGGACAGGGCAATGAGCAGTTCTTC	CASSLPGQGNEQFF
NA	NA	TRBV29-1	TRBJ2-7	TGCAGCGCCGCGCTGGGACGGCTTGGGGAGCAGTACTTC	CSAALGRLGEQYF
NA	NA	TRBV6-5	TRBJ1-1	TGTGCCAGCAGGGGGAACACTGAAGCTTTCTTT	CASRGNTEAFF
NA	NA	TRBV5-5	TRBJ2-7	TGTGCCAGCAGCCAAATCTACGAGCAGTACTTC	CASSQIYEQYF
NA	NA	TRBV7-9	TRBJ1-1	TGTGCCAGCAGCGCCAGCAGGAACACTGAAGCTTTCTTT	CASSASRNTEAFF
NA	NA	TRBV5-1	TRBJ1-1	TGCGCCAGCAGCCCCAGTCCTGGCACTGAAGCTTTCTTT	CASSPSPGTEAFF
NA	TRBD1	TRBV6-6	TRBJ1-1	TGTGCCAGCAGTTACTCCCCGGGGACAGGAAACACTGAAGCTTTCTTT	CASSYSPGTGNTEAFF
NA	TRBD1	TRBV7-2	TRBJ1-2	TGTGCCAGCAGCTTCAGGACAGGGCATGATTCGGGCGGCTACACCTTC	CASSFRTGHDSGGYTF
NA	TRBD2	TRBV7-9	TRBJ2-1	TGTGCCAGCAGCAGGGGGACTAGCGGGGGGCGATACAATGAGCAGTTCTTC	CASSRGTSGGRYNEQFF
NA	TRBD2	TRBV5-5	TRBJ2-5	TGTGCCAGCACCCGACTAGCGGGGAAGCAAGAGACCCAGTACTTC	CASTRLAGKQETQYF
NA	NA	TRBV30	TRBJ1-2	TGTGCCTGGAGAATGAGGGGTCGATATGGCTACACCTTC	CAWRMRGRYGYTF
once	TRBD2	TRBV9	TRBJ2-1	TGTGCCAGCAGCGTAGGTAGTAGCGGGGGGGCGATTGAGCAGTTCTTC	CASSVGSSGGAIEQFF
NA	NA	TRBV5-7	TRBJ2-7	TGTGCCAGCCCCGGGACACCATCCTACGAGCAGTACTTC	CASPGTPSYEQYF
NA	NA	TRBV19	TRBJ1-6	TGTGCCAGTAGTCCCTCGAAGGGTATTAATTCACCCCTCCACTTT	CASSPSKGINSPLHF
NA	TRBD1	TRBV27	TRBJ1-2	TGTGCCAGCAGTTTTGGGGCCGGGACAGGGGTGGGTAACTATGGCTACACCTTC	CASSFGAGTGVGNYGYTF
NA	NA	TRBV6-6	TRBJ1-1	TGTGCCAGCAGTTACTCGACTACAAGCACTGAAGCTTTCTTT	CASSYSTTSTEAFF
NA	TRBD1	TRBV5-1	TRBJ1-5	TGCGCCAGCAGCCTGACAGGGACGAGCAATCAGCCCCAGCATTTT	CASSLTGTSNQPQHF
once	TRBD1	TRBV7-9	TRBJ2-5	TGTGCCAGCAGCTTGGGGACAGCCGCACAAGAGACCCAGTACTTC	CASSLGTAAQETQYF
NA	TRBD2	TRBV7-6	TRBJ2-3	TGTGCCAGCAGCCTCAGCGGGGGCCGCACAGATACGCAGTATTTT	CASSLSGGRTDTQYF
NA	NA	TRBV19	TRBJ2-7	TGTGCCAGTAGTATAATCGGCCCGGATTCCTACGAGCAGTACTTC	CASSIIGPDSYEQYF
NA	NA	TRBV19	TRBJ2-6	TGTGCCAGTAGTCTCAGGGGTTCCGGGGCCAACGTCCTGACTTTC	CASSLRGSGANVLTF